This T cell receptor (beta chain) is drawn from a study of T-cell reconstitution after alpha-beta-depleted transplantation in children. Unique molecular identifiers were incorporated when the TCRbeta library was constructed. A single record per CDR3 protein comes from TCRdb applying MiXCR to the PCR reads. The sample shows hundreds of thousands of distinct CDR3 sequences, about an eighth of them seen only once. Whole-study results and caveats: The study traced high day-60 TCRbeta diversity in some patients to surviving recipient T cells and thymic progenitors. T-cell counts and diversity at one year following transplant were attributed mainly to newly produced T cells. At around two months after transplant, the alpha-beta T cells were reportedly derived from several hundred expanded clones that came from non-depleted graft cells.

This clonotype was picked up a small number of times. No antigen is known for it. Germline loops: CDR1 SGHRS, CDR2 YFSETQ. This CDR3 region has 15 residues. V shed 0 bases and J shed 2 bases, with 12 bases lying between them. The specimen was PBMCs, collected before TCRalphabeta/CD19-depleted stem cell transplant. The receptor's source is a girl aged 2-10 years with congenital amegakaryocytic thrombocytopenia, due to receive a stem cell transplant. V usage is TRBV5-1 and J usage is TRBJ2-7; weak D call: TRBD1 (6 bases). The CDR3 spells CASSLDPGAAYEQYF. CDR3 DNA sequence: TGCGCCAGCAGCTTGGACCCAGGGGCGGCCTACGAGCAGTACTTC.